The T cell receptor beta chain described here comes from a study of vaccination and CD4 T cells after COVID-19. The Oncomine TCR Beta short-read assay sequenced DNA from cultured CD4+ T cells. TCRdb reprocessed the PCR reads via MiXCR and lists one record per CDR3 protein. The data hold tens of thousands of distinct CDR3 sequences, with around two fifths observed a single time. The time point: late sampling 161 to 241 days after vaccination in a few convalescent patients. The treatment was: approximately 9-day PBMC culture with coronavirus spike peptide pools or control peptides (ViraFEST assay). After expanding antigen-specific T cells with peptide pools, ViraFEST sequenced their TCRs. This clonotype has more than one count but fewer than ten. What it recognizes is unknown. Regarding the study as a whole: 304 of 307 vaccine-specific clones from convalescent patients were spike mono-reactive.

This sequence was found in a human donor who had recovered from COVID-19. Here the sequenced sample was CD4+ T cells from blood, cultured in vitro, taken about 7 months after SARS-CoV-2 vaccination.

The CDR3 coding sequence is TGTGCCAGCATCCCGGTGTGGAGGGACGGCCAGCCCCAGCATTTT. Translation: CASIPVWRDGQPQHF. The chain carries TRBV27 and TRBJ1-5; D is possibly TRBD1 (5 bases). Germline values: CDR1 MNHEY, CDR2 SMNVEV (reference sequence). The CDR3 extends over 15 amino acids. Trimming left V 7 bases short and J 7 bases short, with 20 bases between.